This is a list of T cell receptor beta chains from one sample in a study of blood T cell repertoires in COVID-19. Data came from immunoSEQ multiplex PCR; TCRdb stores just in-frame clones and leaves some out. The data hold 80,000 to 130,000 clones, with 88% observed a single time. Material: peripheral blood. These receptors were obtained from a woman aged 60-70 years with acute or convalescent COVID-19. Both conserved end residues are part of each CDR3. The D gene is left open where the match is weak. The listing skips clone size in some rows; elsewhere it reads once, few, many or a size class.

V gene,clone size,J gene,D gene,CDR3 DNA,CDR3 protein
TRBV13,NA,TRBJ2-1,NA,TGTGCCAGCAGCTTATGGGGCAACAATGAGCAGTTCTTC,CASSLWGNNEQFF
TRBV15,NA,TRBJ1-3,NA,TGTGCCACCAGCAGAGTCAGGGAAGGTGACGGAAACACCATATATTTT,CATSRVREGDGNTIYF
TRBV12-3/TRBV12-4,NA,TRBJ2-7,NA,TGTGCCAGCAGTTTACCTCCGGCGGACAATCAGTACTTC,CASSLPPADNQYF
TRBV11-2,NA,TRBJ1-1,NA,TGTGCCAGCAGCTTAGCGGGGGTGACGATAGAGTACCCTTACACTGAAGCTTTCTTT,CASSLAGVTIEYPYTEAFF
TRBV5-1,NA,TRBJ2-5,TRBD2,TGCGCCAGCAGCTTTGGACTAGCGGGAGAGACCCAGTACTTC,CASSFGLAGETQYF
TRBV28,NA,TRBJ1-2,NA,TGTGCCAGCAGTTTCAGACGGAGTATCTATGGCTACACCTTC,CASSFRRSIYGYTF
TRBV7-9,NA,TRBJ1-4,NA,TGTGCCAGCAGCTTAGGAGGGATGGGAACTAATGAAAAACTGTTTTTT,CASSLGGMGTNEKLFF
TRBV5-4,NA,TRBJ2-1,NA,TGTGCCAGCAGCTTAGCGGTTCCTAACAATGAGCAGTTCTTC,CASSLAVPNNEQFF
TRBV9,NA,TRBJ2-2,NA,TGTGCCAGCAGCCTCAGGGGCGCGAACACCGGGGAGCTGTTTTTT,CASSLRGANTGELFF
TRBV15,NA,TRBJ2-7,NA,TGTGCCACCAGCACCAGACAGACCGGCTACGAGCAGTACTTC,CATSTRQTGYEQYF
TRBV19,NA,TRBJ2-1,NA,TGTGCCAGTAGTATCACGCGGAACTACAATGAGCAGTTCTTC,CASSITRNYNEQFF
TRBV3-1/TRBV3-2,NA,TRBJ2-1,TRBD1,TGTGCCAGCAGCCAGTTTACAGGGGGTGAGCAGTTCTTC,CASSQFTGGEQFF
TRBV30,NA,TRBJ2-1,TRBD2,TGTGCCTGGAGGAGGGGACTAGCGGGAATGGATGAGCAGTTCTTC,CAWRRGLAGMDEQFF
TRBV5-1,NA,TRBJ2-5,TRBD1,TGCGCCAGCAGCCCCGGGACAGAAGAGACCCAGTACTTC,CASSPGTEETQYF
TRBV3-1/TRBV3-2,once,TRBJ2-7,TRBD1,TGTGCCAGCAGCCAAACGGGACAGGGGGCTGTAGGGCAGTACTTC,CASSQTGQGAVGQYF
TRBV30,NA,TRBJ2-5,TRBD2,TGTGCCTGGAGTGAATCTAGCGGGCCCGGGGTGGGGGACCAGTACTTC,CAWSESSGPGVGDQYF
TRBV19,NA,TRBJ1-2,NA,TGTGCCAGTAGCCAGCCGGGACTCGATGGCTACACCTTC,CASSQPGLDGYTF
TRBV30,NA,TRBJ2-1,NA,TGTGCCTGGAGTGTCTACTACAATGAGCAGTTCTTC,CAWSVYYNEQFF
TRBV11-2,NA,TRBJ2-1,TRBD2,TGTGCCAGCAGCCGGGGACTAGCGGGACCCAATGAGCAGTTCTTC,CASSRGLAGPNEQFF
TRBV4-2,NA,TRBJ2-2,TRBD2,TGTGCCAGCAGCCGAGGGACTAGCGGGAGTCTGGGAACCGGGGAGCTGTTTTTT,CASSRGTSGSLGTGELFF
TRBV20-1,NA,TRBJ2-5,TRBD1,TGCAGTGCTAGTGGGACAGGGGTCCCAATGGAAGAGACCCAGTACTTC,CSASGTGVPMEETQYF
TRBV2,NA,TRBJ1-5,TRBD1,TGTGCCAGCAGGGGGACAGGGGGAAGGAATCAGCCCCAGCATTTT,CASRGTGGRNQPQHF
TRBV5-1,NA,TRBJ2-2,TRBD2,TGCGCCAGCAGCGCGGCCCTACTAGCGGGAGGGCCTCACACCGGGGAGCTGTTTTTT,CASSAALLAGGPHTGELFF
TRBV24-1,NA,TRBJ1-1,NA,TGTGCCACCAGTGATACGACAGGTGGGGACACTGAAGCTTTCTTT,CATSDTTGGDTEAFF
TRBV7-2,once,TRBJ2-1,TRBD2,TGTGCCAGCAGCCATAGGGGGGCGGGAGGATACAATGAGCAGTTCTTC,CASSHRGAGGYNEQFF
TRBV11-3,NA,TRBJ2-5,TRBD2,TGTGCCAGCAGCCCAGCCGGGGGGGGGACCCAGTACTTC,CASSPAGGGTQYF
TRBV7-9,NA,TRBJ1-3,TRBD1,TGTGCCAGCAGCTTATGGGACAGCTCTGGAAACACCATATATTTT,CASSLWDSSGNTIYF
TRBV7-9,NA,TRBJ2-1,TRBD2,TGTGCCAGCAGCTTGAGCGGGGCCTACAATGAGCAGTTCTTC,CASSLSGAYNEQFF
TRBV5-1,NA,TRBJ2-7,TRBD2,TGCGCCAGCAGCGGGACTAGTCAATCCTACGAGCAGTACTTC,CASSGTSQSYEQYF
TRBV12-3/TRBV12-4,few,TRBJ2-1,TRBD2,TGTGCCAGTAGGACTAGCGGGAGCCATGAGCAGTTCTTC,CASRTSGSHEQFF
TRBV10-3,NA,TRBJ2-3,NA,TGTGCCATCAGTGGACTAGACATGGGAACAGATACGCAGTATTTT,CAISGLDMGTDTQYF
TRBV28,NA,TRBJ1-2,TRBD1,TGTGCCAGCAGACCACAGGGGCCAGTGAATGGCTACACCTTC,CASRPQGPVNGYTF
TRBV5-1,NA,TRBJ1-1,NA,TGCGCCAGCAGCTTGGATGGACAGAGGAACACTGAAGCTTTCTTT,CASSLDGQRNTEAFF
TRBV6-5,NA,TRBJ1-5,NA,TGTGCCAGCATTCCACAGGAGAGCAATCAGCCCCAGCATTTT,CASIPQESNQPQHF
TRBV6-6,NA,TRBJ2-2,TRBD1,TGTGCCAGCAGTCCCGGTGGGACAGGAAAGGGGACCGGGGAGCTGTTTTTT,CASSPGGTGKGTGELFF
TRBV5-1,NA,TRBJ1-2,NA,TGCGCCAGCAGCTTGACACAGGGAGGCTACACCTTC,CASSLTQGGYTF
TRBV7-6,NA,TRBJ2-7,TRBD2,TGTGCCAGCAGCGAACTAGCGGGAGGCGCCTACGAGCAGTACTTC,CASSELAGGAYEQYF
TRBV2,NA,TRBJ2-2,NA,TGTGCCAGCAGTGAAGCGACCCCCGCGGTGGGGGAGCTGTTTTTT,CASSEATPAVGELFF
TRBV19,NA,TRBJ2-1,TRBD1,TGTGCCAGTAGTAAACCCGGGACAGGGTACAATGAGCAGTTCTTC,CASSKPGTGYNEQFF
TRBV5-4,NA,TRBJ2-1,TRBD2,TGTGCCAGCAGCCTGCCGGGACTAGAAAATGAGCAGTTCTTC,CASSLPGLENEQFF
TRBV12-3/TRBV12-4,once,TRBJ2-3,TRBD1,TGTGCCACAGGGGGGACAGGGGCAGATACGCAGTATTTT,CATGGTGADTQYF
TRBV24-1,NA,TRBJ1-2,NA,TGTGCCACCAGTGATCTCGGGTCGAGATATGGCTACACCTTC,CATSDLGSRYGYTF
TRBV5-4,NA,TRBJ2-3,TRBD2,TGTGCCAGCAGCTCCTGGGGGAGGGGTAGGGGCACAGATACGCAGTATTTT,CASSSWGRGRGTDTQYF
TRBV30,NA,TRBJ2-1,TRBD2,TGTGCCTGGAGTGTAGGACTAGCGGGAGCCCACGATGAGCAGTTCTTC,CAWSVGLAGAHDEQFF
TRBV11-2,NA,TRBJ2-1,NA,TGTGCCAGCAGCTCACCGACAGGGAGGAATGAGCAGTTCTTC,CASSSPTGRNEQFF
TRBV7-9,NA,TRBJ2-1,TRBD2,TGTGCCAGCAGCTTAGAGACTAGCCTCCAGTTCTTC,CASSLETSLQFF
TRBV18,NA,TRBJ2-2,TRBD2,TGTGCCAGCTCACCGCGACTAGCGGGGTTCACCGGGGAGCTGTTTTTT,CASSPRLAGFTGELFF
TRBV9,few,TRBJ1-3,NA,TGTGCCAGCAGCGTAGCTACTGGTAGTCGGTCCGGAAACACCATATATTTT,CASSVATGSRSGNTIYF
TRBV27,NA,TRBJ2-2,NA,TGTGCCAGCAGTTCTCTCACCGGGGAGCTGTTTTTT,CASSSLTGELFF
TRBV5-1,NA,TRBJ1-1,NA,TGCGCCAGCAGGCTCGAGGCTGAGGCTTTCTTT,CASRLEAEAFF
TRBV28,NA,TRBJ2-1,TRBD2,TGTGCCAGCAGCATGACTAGCGGAGCCCGGAATGAGCAGTTCTTC,CASSMTSGARNEQFF
TRBV19,NA,TRBJ2-1,TRBD1,TGTGCCAGTAGTACGTGGGGGCAAGGGGGCGATGAGCAGTTCTTC,CASSTWGQGGDEQFF
TRBV19,NA,TRBJ2-7,TRBD2,TGTGCCAGTAGTACCCTAGCGGGAGCTCCTCTCTACGAGCAGTACTTC,CASSTLAGAPLYEQYF
TRBV19,NA,TRBJ2-1,TRBD2,TGTGCCAGCGGGACTAGCGGCTACAATGAGCAGTTCTTC,CASGTSGYNEQFF